This T cell receptor beta chain was captured by sequencing in a study of CD8+CD57+ T cells in acquired aplastic anemia. The overall study: CD4+ cells from healthy donors averaged around 10 million reads. Notes on the study in general: In CD8+ cells, Simpson's diversity showed no significant difference between patients and controls. Between patients and controls, 25 to 30 CD8+ CDR3 sequences were found in common.

As to this clonotype: Its antigen is as yet unknown.

Both TCR beta VDJ combination and CDR3 sequence profiling were carried out. Genomic DNA was the template for this profiling. From the reads, TCRdb called clonotypes with MiXCR, one entry per CDR3 protein. The repertoire holds about 180,000 distinct CDR3 sequences, with approximately 45% as singletons. The CDR3 runs to 13 residues. V was shortened by 2 bases and J by 4 bases, with 8 bases between the two germline ends. Germline CDR1 MRHNA, CDR2 SNTAGT. The chain employs TRBV6-4 and TRBJ1-1; D not resolved. Sequencing input: sorted CD4+, CD8+, or CD8+CD57+ T cells (not recorded which) from PBMCs. This clonotype originated in a human donor in good health. The CDR3 sequence is CASSDGPGTEAFF. CDR3 bases: TGTGCCAGCAGTGACGGTCCGGGCACTGAAGCTTTCTTT.